The present TCR beta chain was sequenced within a study of cytomegalovirus exposure and HLA in healthy donors. Study findings and constraints: In vitro confirmation showed three CMV-associated chains to be CMV antigen specific.

Concerning this clone: Its antigen is undetermined.

Primers included in the PCR were 60 Vbeta and 13 Jbeta primers. TCRdb's table, derived via immunoSEQ multiplex PCR, lists solely in-frame clones and lacks some. Counted here are around 180,000 clones, 70% to 85% occurring once; the ten biggest clones make up roughly 1.4%. The germline CDR1 and CDR2 sequences are SGHVS and FNYEAQ. The V gene end was trimmed by 1 base and the J gene end by 4 bases; junction bases not matched to a gene: 9. CDR3 length: 18 residues. Material for sequencing was PBMCs. This TCR was recovered from a woman aged 25 to 39 in good health and CMV-seropositive. This chain links TRBV7-6 with TRBJ2-1; 11 bases are a match to TRBD2. The CDR3 bases are TGTGCCAGCAGCTTAGAGGGGGGGGTAGCGGGGGGGTACAATGAGCAGTTCTTC. It yields the protein CASSLEGGVAGGYNEQFF.